Listed below are T cell receptor beta chains from one sample, sequenced in a study of naive and memory T cell subsets. TCRdb redid the calling of the UMI-ligation and nested PCR reads with MiXCR, one entry per CDR3 protein. The sample carries about 150,000 distinct CDR3 sequences, about 20% recorded once. Sample: naive CD4+ T cells from blood. Receptors were obtained from a human donor in good health. CDR3s include the opening cysteine and the closing phenylalanine or tryptophan. The D gene is left open where the match is weak. The size entry is marked missing in some rows and otherwise reads once, few, many or a size class.

J gene: TRBJ2-1
V gene: TRBV7-9
D gene: TRBD1
clone size: few
CDR3 protein: CASSTRTWDREANEQFF
CDR3 DNA: TGTGCCAGCAGCACCCGGACTTGGGACAGGGAGGCCAATGAGCAGTTCTTC

J gene: TRBJ2-7
V gene: TRBV28
D gene: .
clone size: .
CDR3 protein: CASSPLPGPMEYF
CDR3 DNA: TGTGCCAGCAGTCCTCTCCCGGGTCCAATGGAGTACTTC

J gene: TRBJ1-5
V gene: TRBV28
D gene: .
clone size: few
CDR3 protein: CASTLEWLEPQHF
CDR3 DNA: TGTGCCAGCACCTTAGAATGGTTGGAGCCCCAGCATTTT

J gene: TRBJ2-3
V gene: TRBV19
D gene: .
clone size: once
CDR3 protein: CASSEAPLSTGTDTQYF
CDR3 DNA: TGTGCCAGTAGTGAGGCCCCACTCTCGACAGGCACAGATACGCAGTATTTT

J gene: TRBJ2-7
V gene: TRBV29-1
D gene: .
clone size: many
CDR3 protein: CSVDGYGREQYF
CDR3 DNA: TGCAGCGTTGATGGGTACGGACGGGAGCAGTACTTC

J gene: TRBJ2-7
V gene: TRBV29-1
D gene: .
clone size: .
CDR3 protein: CSVVYGAYEQYF
CDR3 DNA: TGCAGCGTGGTCTATGGGGCCTACGAGCAGTACTTC

J gene: TRBJ2-5
V gene: TRBV7-9
D gene: .
clone size: .
CDR3 protein: CASSFKILEETQYF
CDR3 DNA: TGTGCCAGCAGCTTCAAAATCCTAGAAGAGACCCAGTACTTC

J gene: TRBJ2-1
V gene: TRBV20-1
D gene: TRBD1
clone size: many
CDR3 protein: CSARDLGGAYNEQFF
CDR3 DNA: TGCAGTGCTAGAGATCTAGGGGGCGCCTACAATGAGCAGTTCTTC

J gene: TRBJ2-7
V gene: TRBV6-1
D gene: .
clone size: .
CDR3 protein: CASRSDTSGYEQYF
CDR3 DNA: TGTGCCAGCAGAAGTGACACGTCGGGGTACGAGCAGTACTTC

J gene: TRBJ1-3
V gene: TRBV6-6
D gene: .
clone size: .
CDR3 protein: CASSFSPNSGNTIYF
CDR3 DNA: TGTGCCAGCAGTTTTTCACCGAACTCTGGAAACACCATATATTTT

J gene: TRBJ2-1
V gene: TRBV5-1
D gene: .
clone size: once
CDR3 protein: CASSRVPDSYNEQFF
CDR3 DNA: TGCGCCAGCAGCCGGGTACCAGACTCCTACAATGAGCAGTTCTTC

J gene: TRBJ2-1
V gene: TRBV20-1
D gene: .
clone size: many
CDR3 protein: CSAWEPGLRNEQFF
CDR3 DNA: TGCAGTGCTTGGGAACCGGGGCTTCGGAATGAGCAGTTCTTC

J gene: TRBJ1-5
V gene: TRBV9
D gene: .
clone size: .
CDR3 protein: CASSRGLGNQPQHF
CDR3 DNA: TGTGCCAGCAGCCGCGGGTTAGGCAATCAGCCCCAGCATTTT

J gene: TRBJ2-7
V gene: TRBV5-1
D gene: TRBD1
clone size: .
CDR3 protein: CASSVDRGLEQYF
CDR3 DNA: TGCGCCAGCAGCGTGGACAGGGGGCTCGAGCAGTACTTC

J gene: TRBJ2-1
V gene: TRBV6-1
D gene: .
clone size: few
CDR3 protein: CASRLQGPNEQFF
CDR3 DNA: TGTGCCAGTAGACTACAGGGTCCCAATGAGCAGTTCTTC

J gene: TRBJ2-7
V gene: TRBV10-3
D gene: TRBD1
clone size: .
CDR3 protein: CAISEWDSAPEQYF
CDR3 DNA: TGTGCCATCAGTGAGTGGGACAGTGCCCCCGAGCAGTACTTC

J gene: TRBJ2-3
V gene: TRBV20-1
D gene: TRBD2
clone size: many
CDR3 protein: CSAHRGGDTQYF
CDR3 DNA: TGCAGTGCCCACCGGGGGGGAGATACGCAGTATTTT

J gene: TRBJ2-1
V gene: TRBV7-9
D gene: TRBD2
clone size: few
CDR3 protein: CASSLAGGRTEQFF
CDR3 DNA: TGTGCCAGCAGCTTAGCGGGAGGGCGTACTGAGCAGTTCTTC

J gene: TRBJ1-3
V gene: TRBV29-1
D gene: TRBD1
clone size: few
CDR3 protein: CSVEDWTGRNTIYF
CDR3 DNA: TGCAGCGTTGAAGATTGGACAGGGAGAAACACCATATATTTT

J gene: TRBJ2-3
V gene: TRBV6-6
D gene: .
clone size: .
CDR3 protein: CTSSSRVQRLTDTQYF
CDR3 DNA: TGTACCAGCAGTTCTAGGGTCCAGAGACTCACAGATACGCAGTATTTT

J gene: TRBJ2-7
V gene: TRBV5-1
D gene: .
clone size: .
CDR3 protein: CASTPGDSEQYF
CDR3 DNA: TGCGCCAGCACTCCCGGGGACTCCGAGCAGTACTTC

J gene: TRBJ2-5
V gene: TRBV6-5
D gene: .
clone size: .
CDR3 protein: CASSRGAETQYF
CDR3 DNA: TGTGCCAGCAGTCGGGGCGCGGAGACCCAGTACTTC

J gene: TRBJ2-7
V gene: TRBV5-1
D gene: TRBD1
clone size: few
CDR3 protein: CASSLAGTGNYEQYF
CDR3 DNA: TGCGCCAGCAGCTTGGCCGGGACAGGGAACTACGAGCAGTACTTC

J gene: TRBJ1-2
V gene: TRBV4-1
D gene: TRBD1
clone size: few
CDR3 protein: CASSQGDRADYGYTF
CDR3 DNA: TGCGCCAGCAGCCAAGGGGACAGGGCGGACTATGGCTACACCTTC

J gene: TRBJ2-7
V gene: TRBV20-1
D gene: .
clone size: many
CDR3 protein: CSATPGSPYEQYF
CDR3 DNA: TGCAGTGCTACTCCCGGGTCGCCCTACGAGCAGTACTTC

J gene: TRBJ2-3
V gene: TRBV6-1
D gene: TRBD2
clone size: .
CDR3 protein: CASRRGLAGVAATDTQYF
CDR3 DNA: TGTGCCAGCAGGAGGGGACTAGCGGGAGTAGCGGCCACAGATACGCAGTATTTT

J gene: TRBJ2-7
V gene: TRBV6-2/TRBV6-3
D gene: .
clone size: few
CDR3 protein: CASSYSKITYEQYF
CDR3 DNA: TGTGCCAGCAGTTACTCGAAAATAACCTACGAGCAGTACTTC

J gene: TRBJ2-3
V gene: TRBV6-6
D gene: TRBD2
clone size: few
CDR3 protein: CASRSSGSTDTQYF
CDR3 DNA: TGTGCCAGCAGGTCTAGCGGGAGCACAGATACGCAGTATTTT

J gene: TRBJ2-7
V gene: TRBV20-1
D gene: .
clone size: few
CDR3 protein: CSAREGVGEQYF
CDR3 DNA: TGCAGTGCTAGAGAAGGGGTGGGGGAGCAGTACTTC

J gene: TRBJ1-1
V gene: TRBV5-1
D gene: .
clone size: few
CDR3 protein: CASSLDLLNTEAFF
CDR3 DNA: TGCGCCAGCAGCTTGGACCTTCTGAACACTGAAGCTTTCTTT

J gene: TRBJ1-2
V gene: TRBV6-2/TRBV6-3
D gene: .
clone size: .
CDR3 protein: CASSPTKNYGYTF
CDR3 DNA: TGTGCCAGCAGCCCAACGAAGAACTATGGCTACACCTTC

J gene: TRBJ1-5
V gene: TRBV4-3
D gene: .
clone size: .
CDR3 protein: CASSQEVRQPQHF
CDR3 DNA: TGCGCCAGCAGCCAAGAGGTACGACAGCCCCAGCATTTT

J gene: TRBJ2-5
V gene: TRBV10-3
D gene: .
clone size: few
CDR3 protein: CAINPRGGAETQYF
CDR3 DNA: TGTGCCATCAACCCCAGGGGAGGGGCAGAGACCCAGTACTTC

J gene: TRBJ1-2
V gene: TRBV18
D gene: TRBD1
clone size: .
CDR3 protein: CASSPDRTDYGYTF
CDR3 DNA: TGTGCCAGCTCACCGGACAGGACGGACTATGGCTACACCTTC

J gene: TRBJ2-1
V gene: TRBV30
D gene: TRBD2
clone size: few
CDR3 protein: CAWSVRGGVSYNEQFF
CDR3 DNA: TGTGCCTGGAGTGTACGGGGGGGGGTCTCCTACAATGAGCAGTTCTTC

J gene: TRBJ2-7
V gene: TRBV10-3
D gene: TRBD1
clone size: once
CDR3 protein: CAISRDSLYEQYF
CDR3 DNA: TGTGCCATCAGCCGGGACAGCCTTTACGAGCAGTACTTC

J gene: TRBJ2-5
V gene: TRBV5-6
D gene: .
clone size: few
CDR3 protein: CASRFSPQETQYF
CDR3 DNA: TGTGCCAGCAGGTTTAGTCCCCAAGAGACCCAGTACTTC

J gene: TRBJ2-3
V gene: TRBV9
D gene: .
clone size: .
CDR3 protein: CASSVGRLDRTDTQYF
CDR3 DNA: TGTGCCAGCAGCGTAGGGAGACTCGATCGCACAGATACGCAGTATTTT

J gene: TRBJ2-1
V gene: TRBV6-2/TRBV6-3
D gene: .
clone size: .
CDR3 protein: CASMDPPYNEQFF
CDR3 DNA: TGTGCCAGCATGGATCCCCCCTACAATGAGCAGTTCTTC

J gene: TRBJ1-1
V gene: TRBV19
D gene: .
clone size: .
CDR3 protein: CASSAGVNTEAFF
CDR3 DNA: TGTGCCAGTTCGGCAGGGGTGAATACTGAAGCTTTCTTT

J gene: TRBJ1-1
V gene: TRBV5-1
D gene: .
clone size: few
CDR3 protein: CASSERTVRGTEAFF
CDR3 DNA: TGCGCCAGCAGCGAAAGGACAGTCCGAGGAACTGAAGCTTTCTTT